This entry concerns a single T cell receptor beta chain. Method: immunoSEQ multiplex PCR; TCRdb's copy keeps in-frame clones and lacks some. There are about 83,000 clones in the sample; about 84% occur only once, and about 8.7% lies in the top ten. This CDR3 is 14 amino acids long. Germline V CDR1 and CDR2: SNHLY, FYNNEI. V lost 1 base and J 6 bases, leaving 10 bases between the germline ends. This specimen comes from a study of T cell responses to AZD1222 COVID-19 vaccine. The material was peripheral blood, obtained on day 0 of AZD1222 vaccination. This chain connects TRBV2 to TRBJ1-5, with D perhaps TRBD1 (6 bases). The clonotype originates from an adult in good health. The CDR3 bases are TGTGCCAGCAGTGAAGGAAAGGGGGTTCAGCCCCAGCATTTT. Its translation: CASSEGKGVQPQHF.